Below, 12 T cell receptor beta chains from the same sample are listed, as sequenced in a study of OX40 agonist ivuxolimab in advanced cancers. Measured with immunoSEQ multiplex PCR; TCRdb has only the in-frame clones, and not every one. The sample records about 26,000 clones, approximately 90% being singletons. Specimen: CD4+ or CD8+ T cells sorted from blood, collected in a trial of the OX40 agonist ivuxolimab. The receptors stem from an adult with an advanced solid tumor such as melanoma, head and neck, liver or kidney cancer.

The chain recombines TRBV4-3 with TRBJ1-2; D unresolved. Germline V CDR1 and CDR2: LGHNA, YSLEER. The ends were cut back, 0 bases at V and 3 bases at J, with 8 bases in the middle. The CDR3 consists of 14 residues. This chain's CDR3 is CASSQDNRDYGYTF. In nucleotides, the CDR3 is TGCGCCAGCAGCCAAGATAACCGGGACTATGGCTACACCTTC.

The rearrangement joins TRBV19 to TRBJ2-7, with D tentatively TRBD2 (5 bases). CDR1 LNHDA and CDR2 SQIVND come from the germline V gene (reference sequence). The CDR3 contains 15 residues. Trimming shortened V by 3 bases and J by 3 bases, and 15 bases separated the two germline ends. The CDR3 is CASSIGLEGRYEQYF. The CDR3 nucleotides are TGTGCCAGTAGTATTGGGCTAGAGGGCCGCTACGAGCAGTACTTC.

The V and J genes are TRBV10-1 and TRBJ1-2; no clear D gene. The V and J ends lost 5 bases and 4 bases respectively, with 20 bases between them. The CDR3 runs to 16 residues. Per germline, CDR1 WNHNN and CDR2 SYGVQD (reference sequence). The CDR3 DNA reads as TGCGCCAGCAGTTGTGGACGATCGCGAAAGACCTATGGCTACACCTTC. Amino acid sequence: CASSCGRSRKTYGYTF.

The V and J genes are TRBV10-3 and TRBJ1-3; TRBD1 matches at 8 bases. CDR3 size: 13 residues. In germline, CDR1 is ENHRY, CDR2 SYGVKD. J was trimmed by 3 bases and V by 10 bases; bases with no gene match: 5. The CDR3 DNA reads as TGTGCCACCGGACAGGGCGGTGGAAACACCATATATTTT. It yields the protein CATGQGGGNTIYF.

The chain uses TRBV9 and TRBJ2-5, with unresolved D. Germline CDR1 and CDR2: SGDLS and YYNGEE. V lost 0 bases and J 4 bases, leaving 7 bases between the germline ends. This CDR3 is 13 amino acids long. This chain's CDR3 is CASSVDVGETQYF. The CDR3 nucleotides read TGTGCCAGCAGCGTAGATGTGGGAGAGACCCAGTACTTC.

V is TRBV15 and J is TRBJ2-1, with D uncertain. This CDR3 comprises 14 residues. V was trimmed by 5 bases and J by 8 bases, leaving 16 bases between them. Per germline, CDR1 LNHNV and CDR2 YYDKDF (reference sequence). The CDR3 nucleotides read TGTGCCACCAGCGCATTCGGTCGGTATGATGAGCAGTTCTTC. As protein: CATSAFGRYDEQFF.

This rearrangement joins TRBV30 to TRBJ1-4; no definite D call. The V end lost 4 bases, the J end lost 2 bases, and 8 bases lay between the germline ends. Germline values: CDR1 GTSNPN, CDR2 SVGIG (reference sequence). The CDR3 extends over 13 amino acids. CDR3 residues: CAWTKVTNEKLFF. The CDR3 DNA is TGTGCCTGGACGAAGGTGACTAATGAAAAACTGTTTTTT.

DNA for the CDR3: TGTGCCAGCAGCTCGCTGGGGGGACAGCAGAATGAAAAACTGTTTTTT. Translation: CASSSLGGQQNEKLFF. The rearrangement links TRBV11-3 to TRBJ1-4; 7 bases align to TRBD1. V dropped 4 bases and J dropped 5; count of bases not matched to a gene: 10. The germline CDR1 and CDR2 sequences are SGHNT and YENEEA. CDR3 size: 16 residues.

The count of this clone is one. The chain combines TRBV19 with TRBJ2-3; 9 bases line up with TRBD2. The germline V gene has CDR1 LNHDA and CDR2 SQIVND (reference sequence). This CDR3 comprises 17 residues. J was trimmed by 3 bases and V by 7 bases; bases with no gene match: 14. DNA of the CDR3: TGTGCCAGTAAGCCTAGCGGGGTCCTCGCGCTTACAGATACGCAGTATTTT. This codes for CASKPSGVLALTDTQYF.

The chain carries TRBV4-1 and TRBJ1-1, with no clear D. This CDR3 is 13 amino acids long. The ends were cut back, 3 bases at V and 8 bases at J, with 13 bases in the middle. Germline V gene sequence: CDR1 MGHRA, CDR2 YSYEKL. CDR3 sequence (DNA): TGCGCCAGCAGCCACACGAACGCATTGGAAGCTTTCTTT. It codes for CASSHTNALEAFF.

V usage is TRBV19 and J usage is TRBJ1-1; D is uncertain. V lost 3 bases to trimming and J lost 3 bases, with 8 bases between them. Looked up from germline, CDR1 is LNHDA and CDR2 is SQIVND (reference sequence). The CDR3 consists of 13 residues. The CDR3: CASSIAEYTEAFF. The CDR3 region has the DNA TGTGCCAGTAGTATTGCGGAGTACACTGAAGCTTTCTTT.

This sequence joins TRBV7-9 and TRBJ2-5; TRBD2 aligns across 7 bases. V lost 5 bases to trimming and J lost 5 bases; unmatched junction nucleotides: 14. The CDR3 is made up of 16 amino acids. Germline assignment: CDR1 SEHNR and CDR2 FQNEAQ (reference sequence). CDR3 residues: CASSPQASGTQETQYF. In nucleotides, the CDR3 is TGTGCCAGCAGCCCCCAAGCTAGCGGTACTCAGGAGACCCAGTACTTC.